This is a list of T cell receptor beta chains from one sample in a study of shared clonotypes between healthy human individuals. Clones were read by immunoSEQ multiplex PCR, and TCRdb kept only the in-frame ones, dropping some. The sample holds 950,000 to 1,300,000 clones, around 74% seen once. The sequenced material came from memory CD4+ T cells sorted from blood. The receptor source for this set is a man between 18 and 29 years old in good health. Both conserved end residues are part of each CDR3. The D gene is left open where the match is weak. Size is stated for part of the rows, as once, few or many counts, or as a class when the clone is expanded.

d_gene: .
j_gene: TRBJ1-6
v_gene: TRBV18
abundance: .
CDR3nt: TGTGCCAGCTCACCACCGAATGGCGCCCGGGGTTCACCCCTCCACTTT
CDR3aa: CASSPPNGARGSPLHF

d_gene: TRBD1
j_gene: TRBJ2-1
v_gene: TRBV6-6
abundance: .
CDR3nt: TGTGCCAGCAGTTCCCGGGACAGGGTCGATGAGCAGTTCTTC
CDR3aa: CASSSRDRVDEQFF

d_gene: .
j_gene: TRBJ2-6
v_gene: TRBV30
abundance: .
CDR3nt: TGTGCCTGGAGTTATACAGGGACGTCTGGGGCCAACGTCCTGACTTTC
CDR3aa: CAWSYTGTSGANVLTF

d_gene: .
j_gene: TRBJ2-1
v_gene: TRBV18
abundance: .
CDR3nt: TGTGCCAGCTCACCACCCAAGGCTAGCGTCTACAATGAGCAGTTCTTC
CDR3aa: CASSPPKASVYNEQFF

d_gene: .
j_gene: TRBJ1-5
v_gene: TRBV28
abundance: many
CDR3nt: TGTGCCAGCAGAATGAGCGGGGAAGGTCAGCCCCAGCATTTT
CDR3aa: CASRMSGEGQPQHF

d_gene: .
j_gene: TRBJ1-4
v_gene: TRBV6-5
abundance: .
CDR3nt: TGTGCCAGCAGTAACACGAGACAGAATGAAAAACTGTTTTTT
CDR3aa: CASSNTRQNEKLFF

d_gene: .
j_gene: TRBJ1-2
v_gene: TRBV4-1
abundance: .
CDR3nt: TGCGCCAGCAGCCAAGACTATGGCTACACCTTC
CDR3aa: CASSQDYGYTF

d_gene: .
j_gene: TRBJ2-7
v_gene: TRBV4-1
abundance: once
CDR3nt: TGCGCCAGCAGCCAAGATTTAGCCGGGGACATCGATGCTTACGAGCAGTACTTC
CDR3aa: CASSQDLAGDIDAYEQYF

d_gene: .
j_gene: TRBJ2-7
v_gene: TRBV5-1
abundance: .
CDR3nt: TGCGCCAGCAGCTTGGGTTGGGGGACCGAGCAGTACTTC
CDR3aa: CASSLGWGTEQYF

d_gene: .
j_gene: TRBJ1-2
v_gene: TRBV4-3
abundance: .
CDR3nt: TGCGCCAGCAGTCAACAGGGAGTCTCTGGCTACACCTTC
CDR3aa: CASSQQGVSGYTF

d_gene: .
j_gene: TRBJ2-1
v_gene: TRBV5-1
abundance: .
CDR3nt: TGCGCCAGCAGCTCCCTCAATGAGCAGTTCTTC
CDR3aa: CASSSLNEQFF

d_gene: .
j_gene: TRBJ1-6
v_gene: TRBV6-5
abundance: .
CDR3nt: TGTGCCAGCAGTTACGCCAGGACGGTGAATTCACCCCTCCACTTT
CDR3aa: CASSYARTVNSPLHF

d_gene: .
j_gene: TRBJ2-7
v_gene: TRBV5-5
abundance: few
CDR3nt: TGTGCCAGCAGTTCGTCCTACGAGCAGTACTTC
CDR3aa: CASSSSYEQYF

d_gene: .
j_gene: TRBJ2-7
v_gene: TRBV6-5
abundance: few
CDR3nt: TGTGCCAGCAGTTTGACAGCATCAGCCCAGTACGAGCAGTACTTC
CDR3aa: CASSLTASAQYEQYF

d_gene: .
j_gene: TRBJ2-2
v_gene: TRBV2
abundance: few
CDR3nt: TGTGCCAGCAGTGACAGAGCAACGAACACCGGGGAGCTGTTTTTT
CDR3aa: CASSDRATNTGELFF

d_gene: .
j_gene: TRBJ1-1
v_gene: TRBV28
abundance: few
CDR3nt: TGTGCCAGCAGGGGTCACAAGATAGCCATGAACACTGAAGCTTTCTTT
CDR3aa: CASRGHKIAMNTEAFF

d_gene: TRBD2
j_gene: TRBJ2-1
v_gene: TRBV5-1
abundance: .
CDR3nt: TGCGCCAGCAGCCCGGGACTAGTTTATAATGAGCAGTTCTTC
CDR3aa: CASSPGLVYNEQFF

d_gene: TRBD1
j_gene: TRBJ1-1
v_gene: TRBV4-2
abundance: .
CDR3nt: TGTGCCAGCAGCCAAGGAACAGGGGGCTCATCGTACACTGAAGCTTTCTTT
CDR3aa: CASSQGTGGSSYTEAFF

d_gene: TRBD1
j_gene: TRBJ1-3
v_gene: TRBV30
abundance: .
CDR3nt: TGTGCCTGGAGGCCCCGGGACAGGGGACGGGGCATATATTTT
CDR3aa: CAWRPRDRGRGIYF

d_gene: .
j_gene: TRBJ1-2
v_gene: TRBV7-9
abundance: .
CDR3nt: TGTGCCAGCAGCCTCTTGGGAGGTCCCGATGGCTACACCTTC
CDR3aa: CASSLLGGPDGYTF

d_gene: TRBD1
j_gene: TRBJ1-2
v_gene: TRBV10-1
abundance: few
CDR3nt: TGCGCCAGCAGTGGAACAGGGGGAAATGGCTACACCTTC
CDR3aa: CASSGTGGNGYTF

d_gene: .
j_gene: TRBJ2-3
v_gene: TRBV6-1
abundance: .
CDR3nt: TGTGCCAGCAGTGCTAACGCCCCCTCTGTCACAGATACGCAGTATTTT
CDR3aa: CASSANAPSVTDTQYF

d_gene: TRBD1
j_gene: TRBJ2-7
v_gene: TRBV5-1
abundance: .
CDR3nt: TGCGCCAGCAGCCTAGGGGGACAGGGACGCTACGAGCAGTACTTC
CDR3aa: CASSLGGQGRYEQYF

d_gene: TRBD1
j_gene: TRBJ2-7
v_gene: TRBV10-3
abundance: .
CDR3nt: TGTGCCATCAGCAATCAGGGGGCAGGATTTTACGAGCAGTACTTC
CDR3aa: CAISNQGAGFYEQYF

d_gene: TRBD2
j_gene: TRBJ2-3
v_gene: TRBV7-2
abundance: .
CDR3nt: TGTGCCAGCAGCTTAGTGGTGGGAGGGCCCACAGATACGCAGTATTTT
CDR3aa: CASSLVVGGPTDTQYF

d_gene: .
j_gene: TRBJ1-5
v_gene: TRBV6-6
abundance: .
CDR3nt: TGTGCCAGCAGTTCCGCCGGGGGCCAGCCCCAGCATTTT
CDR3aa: CASSSAGGQPQHF

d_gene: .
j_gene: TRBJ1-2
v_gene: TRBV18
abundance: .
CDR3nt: TGTGCCAGCTCACCTTTAGGCGGGATTCTGGACTATGGCTACACCTTC
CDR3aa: CASSPLGGILDYGYTF

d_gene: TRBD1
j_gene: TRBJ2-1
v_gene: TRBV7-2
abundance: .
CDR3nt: TGTGCCAGCAGCTTGGGACAGGCCAGTGAGCAGTTCTTC
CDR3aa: CASSLGQASEQFF

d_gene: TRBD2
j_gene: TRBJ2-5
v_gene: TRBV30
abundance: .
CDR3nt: TGTGGGGGCGGGAGGGTCCAAGAGACCCAGTACTTC
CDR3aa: CGGGRVQETQYF

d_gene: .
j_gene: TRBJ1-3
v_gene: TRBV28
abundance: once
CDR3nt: TGTGCCAGCAGGCCCTCGGGTAACTCTGGAAACACCATATATTTT
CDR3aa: CASRPSGNSGNTIYF

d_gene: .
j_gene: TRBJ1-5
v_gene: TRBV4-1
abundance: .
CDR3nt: TGCGCCAGCAGCATACAACAGAATCCCAATCAGCCCCAGCATTTT
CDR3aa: CASSIQQNPNQPQHF

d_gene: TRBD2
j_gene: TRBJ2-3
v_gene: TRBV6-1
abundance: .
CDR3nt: TGTGCCAGCAGTGAGATTAGCGGGGAGTCGAGGCAGTATTTT
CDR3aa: CASSEISGESRQYF

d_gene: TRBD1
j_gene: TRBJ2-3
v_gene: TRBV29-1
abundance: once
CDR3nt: TGCAGCGTTGGGACAGGGGGCACAGATACGCAGTATTTT
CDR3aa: CSVGTGGTDTQYF

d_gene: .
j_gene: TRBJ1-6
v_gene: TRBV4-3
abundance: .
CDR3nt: TGCGCCAGCAGCCAAGGTTCAGGGATAAATTCACCCCTCCACTTT
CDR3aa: CASSQGSGINSPLHF

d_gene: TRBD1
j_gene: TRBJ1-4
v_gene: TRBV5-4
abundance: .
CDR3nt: TGTGCCAGCAGCGCCCAACAGGGGACGGAAAAACTGTTTTTT
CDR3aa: CASSAQQGTEKLFF

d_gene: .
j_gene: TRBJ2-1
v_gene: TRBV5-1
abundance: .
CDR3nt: TGCGCCAGCAGCTTGGCCGGGCCTACTGAGCAGTTCTTC
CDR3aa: CASSLAGPTEQFF

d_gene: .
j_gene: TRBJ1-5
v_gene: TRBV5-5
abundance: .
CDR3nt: TGTGCCAGCAGCTTGGCCGGGAATAGCAATCAGCCCCAGCATTTT
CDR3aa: CASSLAGNSNQPQHF

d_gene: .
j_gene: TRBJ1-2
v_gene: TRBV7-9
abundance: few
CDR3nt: TGTGCCAGCAGCTTAGTTCCTCCGGATGGCTACACCTTC
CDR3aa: CASSLVPPDGYTF

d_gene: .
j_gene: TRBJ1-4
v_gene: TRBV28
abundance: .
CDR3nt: TGTGCCAATGGGGGGGGTACTAATGAAAAACTGTTTTTT
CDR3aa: CANGGGTNEKLFF

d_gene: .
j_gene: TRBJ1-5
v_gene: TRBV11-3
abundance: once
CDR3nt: TGTGCCAGCAGCTCGGACCAATCCTGCCAGCCCCAGCATTTT
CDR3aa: CASSSDQSCQPQHF

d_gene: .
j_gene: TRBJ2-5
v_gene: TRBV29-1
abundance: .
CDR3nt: TGCAGCACCTTTGGTTACCCACGGGAGACCCAGTACTTC
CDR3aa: CSTFGYPRETQYF

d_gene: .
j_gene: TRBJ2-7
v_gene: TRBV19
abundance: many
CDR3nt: TGTGCCAGTAGTATAGACAGTACTACCTACGAGCAGTACTTC
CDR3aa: CASSIDSTTYEQYF

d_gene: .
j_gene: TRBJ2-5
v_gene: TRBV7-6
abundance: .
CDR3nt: TGTGCCAGCAGCACTGACAAGGAAGAGACCCAGTACTTC
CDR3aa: CASSTDKEETQYF

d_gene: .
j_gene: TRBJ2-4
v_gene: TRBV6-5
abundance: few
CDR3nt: TGTGCCAGCAGTACAGACTCGGGATTTGGAAACATTCAGTACTTC
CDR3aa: CASSTDSGFGNIQYF

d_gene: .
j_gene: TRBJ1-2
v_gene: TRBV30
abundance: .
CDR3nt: TGTGCCTGGAGTGTGGATTATGGCTACACCTTC
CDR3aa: CAWSVDYGYTF

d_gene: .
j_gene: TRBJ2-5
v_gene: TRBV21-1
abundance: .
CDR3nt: TGTGCCAGCAGCAAACTGAAACGCAGGAGGGAGACCCAGTACTTC
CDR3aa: CASSKLKRRRETQYF

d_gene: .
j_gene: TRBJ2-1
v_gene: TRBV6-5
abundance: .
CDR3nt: TGTGCCAGCAGTCCGCTACGTTCCTACAATGAGCAGTTCTTC
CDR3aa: CASSPLRSYNEQFF

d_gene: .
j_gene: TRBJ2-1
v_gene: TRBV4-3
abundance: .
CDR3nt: TGCGCCAGCAGCCAACAAGCAGGGGACAATGAGCAGTTCTTC
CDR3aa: CASSQQAGDNEQFF

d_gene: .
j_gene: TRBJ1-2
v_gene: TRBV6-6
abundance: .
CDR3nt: TGTGCCAGCACCCCCGACAGAGCCGGCTATGGCTACACCTTC
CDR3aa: CASTPDRAGYGYTF

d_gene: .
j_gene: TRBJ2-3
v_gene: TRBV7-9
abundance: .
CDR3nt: TGTGCCAGCAGCGAACAGGGCCGGAGCACAGATACGCAGTATTTT
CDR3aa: CASSEQGRSTDTQYF

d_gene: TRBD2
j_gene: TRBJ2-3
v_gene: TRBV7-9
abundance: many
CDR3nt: TGTGCCGTAGGGAAGCGGGGGGCGGGAGATACGCAGTATTTT
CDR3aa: CAVGKRGAGDTQYF

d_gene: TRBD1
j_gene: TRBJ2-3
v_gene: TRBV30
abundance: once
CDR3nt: TGTGCCTGGAGTGTACTTCAGGGACAGACAGATACGCAGTATTTT
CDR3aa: CAWSVLQGQTDTQYF